This T cell receptor beta chain appears in the sequencing data of a study of cytomegalovirus exposure and HLA in healthy donors. General observations from the study: The study recorded 164 TCR beta chains that were cytomegalovirus-associated.

Germline lookup yields CDR1 SEHNR and CDR2 FQNEAQ (reference sequence). CDR3 length: 15 amino acids. The junction had 4 bases not matched to a gene; V was cut back by 3 bases and J by 1 base. Healthy bone marrow donors made up the donor group. A word on this clone: Antigen specificity is unknown.

The PCR contained 60 Vbeta and 13 Jbeta primers. The table came from immunoSEQ multiplex PCR; TCRdb's copy has only in-frame clones and leaves some out. The top ten clones hold around 1.5% of a sample with approximately 160,000 clones, around 72% of them seen once. The TCR comes from a man aged 18 to 29 in good health and CMV-seronegative. The chain joins TRBV7-9 to TRBJ2-5; 8 bases are shared with TRBD1. The sequencing input was PBMCs. CDR3 bases: TGTGCCAGCAGCTTGGGACAGGCCGTCCAAGAGACCCAGTACTTC. This sequence encodes CASSLGQAVQETQYF.